The next 18 T cell receptor beta chains were all read from a single sample in a study of shared clonotypes between healthy human individuals. CD45RO-negative CD8 cells positively selected for CCR7 made up the naive population, which excluded terminally differentiated effector memory CD45RA+ cells. Libraries were prepared by immunoSEQ multiplex PCR; TCRdb keeps only in-frame clonotypes and omits some of them. The repertoire holds under 700,000 clones, with around 96% as singletons. The sequenced sample was naive CD8+ T cells sorted from blood. The receptors were gathered from a woman in her 30s in good health.

This clone has just one count. The chain links TRBV30 to TRBJ2-7; D is unresolved. V gave up 2 bases and J gave up 6 bases, with 11 bases separating them. CDR3 length equals 12 residues. Germline V CDR1 and CDR2: GTSNPN, SVGIG (reference sequence). The DNA of the CDR3 is TGTGCCTGGAGTCCCGACGTGAGCGAGCAGTACTTC. This sequence encodes CAWSPDVSEQYF.

This chain joins TRBV6-5 and TRBJ1-2; D is perhaps TRBD1 (5 bases). Germline V CDR1 and CDR2: MNHEY, SVGAGI. The CDR3 consists of 14 residues. V lost 4 bases to trimming and J lost 5 bases, with 14 bases between them. As DNA, the CDR3 is TGTGCCAGCAGTTTTAAGGGGCTAGGATATGGCTACACCTTC. It yields the protein CASSFKGLGYGYTF.

This clone showed up just once. CDR3 amino acids: CASSLVGGGPYNEQFF. The CDR3 DNA follows: TGTGCCAGCAGCTTAGTCGGAGGGGGTCCTTACAATGAGCAGTTCTTC. The chain links TRBV7-9 to TRBJ2-1; either TRBD1 or TRBD2 may supply D (6 bases each). CDR1 SEHNR and CDR2 FQNEAQ come from the germline V gene (reference sequence). Trimming shortened V by 1 base and J by 4 bases, and 14 bases separated the two germline ends. This CDR3 has 16 residues.

This sequence joins TRBV5-1 and TRBJ2-1, with D maybe TRBD2 (6 bases). Germline CDR1 reads SGHRS; CDR2 reads YFSETQ. Trimming pared 4 bases from V and 7 bases from J, leaving 18 bases between. The CDR3 runs 15 residues. This chain's CDR3 is CASSTPGGTQNEQFF. The CDR3 nucleotides read TGCGCCAGCAGCACCCCTGGGGGGACCCAGAATGAGCAGTTCTTC.

This rearrangement joins TRBV28 to TRBJ2-2, with TRBD2 identical over 12 bases. In germline, CDR1 is MDHEN, CDR2 SYDVKM. The CDR3 runs to 17 residues. Unmatched junction bases numbered 8, after V lost 5 bases and J lost 4 bases. The CDR3 reads CASSPLAGGPRTGELFF. In DNA, the CDR3 is TGTGCCAGCAGTCCGCTAGCGGGAGGGCCTCGCACCGGGGAGCTGTTTTTT.

CDR3 sequence: CASSLTSGDNEQYF. The CDR3 bases are TGCGCCAGCAGCTTGACTAGCGGGGACAACGAGCAGTACTTC. The chain links TRBV5-1 to TRBJ2-7, with 10 bases fitting TRBD2. V lost 1 base and J lost 5; bases outside the gene matches: 3. Germline CDR1 SGHRS, CDR2 YFSETQ. CDR3 size: 14 residues.

This chain uses TRBV27 with TRBJ2-7, with unresolved D. The CDR3 covers 11 residues. The V and J ends lost 10 bases and 8 bases respectively, with 15 bases between them. Germline V gene lookup returns CDR1 MNHEY and CDR2 SMNVEV (reference sequence). The CDR3 DNA follows: TGTGCCACCTCGATTGGTCCGAAGCAGTACTTC. It translates to CATSIGPKQYF.

The chain carries TRBV13 and TRBJ1-1; the match to TRBD1 covers 9 bases. The germline V gene encodes CDR1 PRHDT and CDR2 FYEKMQ (reference sequence). The V gene end was trimmed by 1 base and the J gene end by 4 bases; junction bases not matched to a gene: 16. The CDR3 loop spans 19 amino acids. The chain's CDR3 is CASSLEGFSRTGDGTEAFF. For the CDR3, the DNA is TGTGCCAGCAGCTTAGAAGGTTTTTCCCGGACAGGGGATGGCACTGAAGCTTTCTTT.

The J gene is TRBJ2-7, the V gene TRBV29-1, with unresolved D. V was pared by 7 bases and J by 3 bases, with 7 bases between. Per germline, CDR1 SQVTM and CDR2 ANQGSEA. The CDR3 spans 10 residues. The CDR3 nucleotides read TGCAGCGCCTGGGACTACGAGCAGTACTTC. It specifies CSAWDYEQYF.

The genes are TRBV13 and TRBJ2-1, with a tentative D call TRBD2 (6 bases). Trimming took 1 base from V and 0 from J, leaving 7 bases between them. The CDR3 extends over 15 amino acids. Per germline, CDR1 PRHDT and CDR2 FYEKMQ (reference sequence). The DNA of the CDR3 is TGTGCCAGCAGCTTAGAACTAGCCTCCTACAATGAGCAGTTCTTC. It encodes CASSLELASYNEQFF.

This chain joins TRBV7-9 and TRBJ2-1; 12 bases are a match to TRBD2. The CDR3 runs to 14 residues. The germline V gene encodes CDR1 SEHNR and CDR2 FQNEAQ (reference sequence). V was clipped by 4 bases and J by 9 bases; unmatched bases: 4. The CDR3 sequence: CASSSGLAGGEQFF. CDR3 nucleotides: TGTGCCAGCAGCTCGGGACTAGCGGGCGGTGAGCAGTTCTTC.

This rearrangement joins TRBV6-6 to TRBJ2-5, with D uncertain. The CDR3 contains 15 residues. V lost 6 bases and J lost 3, with 17 bases in between. Per the germline V gene, CDR1 is MNHNY and CDR2 is SVGAGI (reference sequence). In DNA, the CDR3 is TGTGCCAGCAGCCCAGCGAGAAGCCGTAAAGAGACCCAGTACTTC. Its translation is CASSPARSRKETQYF.

The gene calls are TRBV13 and TRBJ2-7, with 11 bases identical to TRBD2. The junction had 8 bases not matched to a gene; V was cut back by 5 bases and J by 5 bases. The germline gives CDR1 PRHDT, CDR2 FYEKMQ (reference sequence). The CDR3 is 15 amino acids. The CDR3 sequence is CASSLTSGIFDEQYF. In nucleotides, the CDR3 is TGTGCCAGCAGCCTGACTAGCGGGATTTTCGACGAGCAGTACTTC.

The chain joins TRBV4-1 to TRBJ2-7; 10 bases are a match to TRBD2. The CDR3 length is 19 residues. Germline values: CDR1 MGHRA, CDR2 YSYEKL. J lost 3 bases, V lost 0 bases, and 14 bases had no gene match. CDR3 in amino acids: CASSQDIGLAGVPDYEQYF. The CDR3 DNA is TGCGCCAGCAGCCAAGATATAGGGCTAGCGGGAGTTCCGGACTACGAGCAGTACTTC.

V is TRBV30 and J is TRBJ2-7; 11 bases agree with TRBD2. V gave up 8 bases and J gave up 5 bases; unmatched junction bases: 11. CDR3 length: 14 residues. Germline assignment: CDR1 GTSNPN and CDR2 SVGIG (reference sequence). For the CDR3, the DNA is TGTGCCAGTCGAACTAGCGGGAGTATACACGAGCAGTACTTC. Its translation is CASRTSGSIHEQYF. Full variable domain (remainder filled in from reference TRBV30 and TRBJ2-7): SQTIHQWPATLVQPVGSPLSLECTVEGTSNPNLYWYRQAAGRGLQLLFYSVGIGQISSEVPQNLSASRPQDRQFILSSKKLLLSDSGFYLCASRTSGSIHEQYFGPGTRLTVT.

About this clone: Sequence at one end of the junction differs from germline and may be a read error. This sample includes further DNA sequences coding for the same CDR3. V usage is TRBV30 and J usage is TRBJ2-7, with D maybe TRBD1 (6 bases). Germline-derived CDR1 and CDR2 are GTSNPN and SVGIG (reference sequence). The CDR3 length is 14 residues. This CDR3 reads CAWSAGQSSCEQYF. The CDR3 region has the DNA TGTGCCTGGAGTGCCGGACAGTCCTCTTGCGAGCAGTATTTC. The whole variable domain, remainder taken from reference TRBV30 and TRBJ2-7, is SQTIHQWPATLVQPVGSPLSLECTVEGTSNPNLYWYRQAAGRGLQLLFYSVGIGQISSEVPQNLSASRPQDRQFILSSKKLLLSDSGFYLCAWSAGQSSCEQYFGPGTRLTVT.

The rearrangement joins TRBV28 to TRBJ1-6; 8 bases fit TRBD1. CDR3 length equals 15 residues. Trimming removed 2 bases from V and 7 bases from J; junction bases left unmatched: 4. The germline V gene encodes CDR1 MDHEN and CDR2 SYDVKM. The chain's CDR3 is CASSLLRGPNSPLHF. The CDR3 DNA is TGTGCCAGCAGTTTACTCAGGGGGCCGAATTCACCCCTCCACTTT. Full variable domain (rest looked up from reference TRBV28 and TRBJ1-6): DVKVTQSSRYLVKRTGEKVFLECVQDMDHENMFWYRQDPGLGLRLIYFSYDVKMKEKGDIPEGYSVSREKKERFSLILESASTNQTSMYLCASSLLRGPNSPLHFGNGTRLTVT.

Comments on this clone: The sample contains more than one DNA sequence encoding this CDR3. The CDR3 region is CASSGETQYF. The CDR3 DNA sequence: TGTGCCAGCAGTGGAGAGACCCAGTACTTC. The genes are TRBV2 and TRBJ2-5; the D is unclear. This CDR3 has 10 residues. V was shortened by 4 bases and J by 4 bases, with 1 base between the two germline ends. Germline CDR1 SNHLY, CDR2 FYNNEI.